This paragraph covers one T cell receptor (beta chain) sequence. Authors' analysis steps: Cell counts per sample came from amplifying reference gene primers. The method was immunoSEQ multiplex PCR; TCRdb's version includes in-frame clones alone and lacks a portion of them. V, J and clone size are taken as reported in that table, and D and trimming were inferred from the DNA itself. This sample has roughly 330,000 clones, with over 75% found just once. The entry originates in a study of blood T cell repertoires in COVID-19. Germline CDR1 and CDR2: LGHNA and YNFKEQ. The J segment lost 12 bases and the V segment lost 1 base, leaving 17 bases of the junction unmatched. This CDR3 contains 18 residues.

Sequencing was done on a sample of peripheral blood. This clonotype originated in a woman in her 50s with active or convalescent COVID-19. The chain is built from TRBV4-2 and TRBJ1-4, with 10 positions matching TRBD1. CDR3 nucleotides: TGTGCCAGCAGCCAAGGACAGGGGGCGCCGAGGGTGGGCGAAGAACTGTTTTTT. It codes for CASSQGQGAPRVGEELFF.